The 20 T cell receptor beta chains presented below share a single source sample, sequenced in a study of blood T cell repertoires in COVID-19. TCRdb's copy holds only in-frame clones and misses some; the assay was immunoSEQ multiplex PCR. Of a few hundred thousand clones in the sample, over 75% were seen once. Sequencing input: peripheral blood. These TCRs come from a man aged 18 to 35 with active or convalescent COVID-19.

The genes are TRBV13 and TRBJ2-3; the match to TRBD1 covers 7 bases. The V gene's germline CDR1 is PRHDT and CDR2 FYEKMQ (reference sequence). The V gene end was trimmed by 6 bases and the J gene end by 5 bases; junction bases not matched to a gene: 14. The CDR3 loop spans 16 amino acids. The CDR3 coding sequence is TGTGCCAGCAGAGAATCCGGGACAGCCTTCAGAGATACGCAGTATTTT. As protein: CASRESGTAFRDTQYF.

CDR3 in DNA: TGTGCCAGCAGTGTAGTTAGTGAAAAACTGTTTTTT. Protein product: CASSVVSEKLFF. The chain links TRBV2 to TRBJ1-4; D is unresolved. There are 12 residues in the CDR3. The germline CDR1 and CDR2 sequences are SNHLY and FYNNEI. V shed 4 bases and J shed 7 bases, with 7 bases lying between them.

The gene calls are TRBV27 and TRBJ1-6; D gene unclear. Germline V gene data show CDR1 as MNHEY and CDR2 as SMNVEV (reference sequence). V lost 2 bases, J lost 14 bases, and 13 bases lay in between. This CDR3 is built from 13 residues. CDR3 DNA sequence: TGTGCCAGCAGTTTAGGCCCCTCGTCCACCCTCCACTTT. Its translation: CASSLGPSSTLHF.

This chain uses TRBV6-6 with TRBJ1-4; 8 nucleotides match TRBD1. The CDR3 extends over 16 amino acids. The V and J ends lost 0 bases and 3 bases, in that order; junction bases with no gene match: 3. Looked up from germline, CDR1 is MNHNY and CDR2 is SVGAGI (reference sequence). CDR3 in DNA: TGTGCCAGCAGTTACTCGGACAGGGTTTCTAATGAAAAACTGTTTTTT. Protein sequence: CASSYSDRVSNEKLFF.

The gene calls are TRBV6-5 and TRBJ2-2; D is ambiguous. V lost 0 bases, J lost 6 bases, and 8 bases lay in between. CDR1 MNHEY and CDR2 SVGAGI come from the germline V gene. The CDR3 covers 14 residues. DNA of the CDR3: TGTGCCAGCAGTTACTCGATGGAGCCCGGGGAGCTGTTTTTT. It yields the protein CASSYSMEPGELFF.

The chain's CDR3 is CASSPMDRGVPEAFF. The DNA of the CDR3 is TGTGCCAGCAGCCCTATGGACAGGGGTGTCCCTGAAGCTTTCTTT. The chain uses TRBV5-4 and TRBJ1-1; TRBD1 matches 9 bases. J was trimmed by 6 bases and V by 4 bases; bases with no gene match: 10. The CDR3 consists of 15 residues. CDR1 and CDR2 (germline): SGHNT, YYREEE (reference sequence). Supplemented by reference TRBV5-4 and TRBJ1-1, the full variable domain reads ETGVTQSPTHLIKTRGQQVTLRCSSQSGHNTVSWYQQALGQGPQFIFQYYREEENGRGNFPPRFSGLQFPNYSSELNVNALELDDSALYLCASSPMDRGVPEAFFGQGTRLTVV.

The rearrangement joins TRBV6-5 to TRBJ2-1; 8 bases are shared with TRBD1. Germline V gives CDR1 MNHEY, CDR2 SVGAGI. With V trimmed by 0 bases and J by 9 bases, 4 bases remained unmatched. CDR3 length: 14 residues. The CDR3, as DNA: TGTGCCAGCAGTTACTCGCAGGGGGCGGGTGAGCAGTTCTTC. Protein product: CASSYSQGAGEQFF.

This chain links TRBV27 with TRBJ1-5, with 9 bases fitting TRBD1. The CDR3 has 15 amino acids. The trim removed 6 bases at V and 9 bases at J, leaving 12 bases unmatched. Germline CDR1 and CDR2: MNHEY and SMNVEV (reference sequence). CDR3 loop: CASSPGQGVQGPQHF. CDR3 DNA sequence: TGTGCCAGCAGCCCGGGACAGGGCGTCCAAGGGCCCCAGCATTTT.

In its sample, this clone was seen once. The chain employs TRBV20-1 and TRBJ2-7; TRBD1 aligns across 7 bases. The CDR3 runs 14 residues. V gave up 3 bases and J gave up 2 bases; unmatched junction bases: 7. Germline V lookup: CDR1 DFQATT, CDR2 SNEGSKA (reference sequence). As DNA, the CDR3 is TGCAGTGCTAGTCCGAGACAGGGAACCTACGAGCAGTACTTC. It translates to CSASPRQGTYEQYF.

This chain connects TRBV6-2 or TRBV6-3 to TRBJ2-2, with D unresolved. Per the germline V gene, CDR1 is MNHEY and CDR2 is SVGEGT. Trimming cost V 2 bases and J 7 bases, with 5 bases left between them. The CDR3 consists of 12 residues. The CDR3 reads CASSYVVGELFF. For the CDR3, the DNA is TGTGCCAGCAGTTACGTCGTCGGGGAGCTGTTTTTT.

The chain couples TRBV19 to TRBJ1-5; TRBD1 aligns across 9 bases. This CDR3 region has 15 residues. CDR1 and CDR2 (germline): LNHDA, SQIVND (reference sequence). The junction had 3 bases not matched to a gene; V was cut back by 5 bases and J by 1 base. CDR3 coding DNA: TGTGCCAGTAGTGCTGACAGGGGGAGCAATCAGCCCCAGCATTTT. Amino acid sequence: CASSADRGSNQPQHF.

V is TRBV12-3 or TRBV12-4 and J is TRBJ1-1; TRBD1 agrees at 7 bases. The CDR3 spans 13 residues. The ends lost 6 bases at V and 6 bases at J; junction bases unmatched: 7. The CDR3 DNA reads TGTGCCAGCAGGCCAGACAGGGTTGCTGAAGCTTTCTTT. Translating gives CASRPDRVAEAFF.

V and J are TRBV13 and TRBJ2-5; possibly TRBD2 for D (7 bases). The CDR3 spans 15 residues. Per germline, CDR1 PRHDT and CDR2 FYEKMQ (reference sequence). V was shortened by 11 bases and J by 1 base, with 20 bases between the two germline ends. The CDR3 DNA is TGTGCCTCAGCTTGGGAGGGGGGGAGCCAAGAGACCCAGTACTTC. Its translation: CASAWEGGSQETQYF.

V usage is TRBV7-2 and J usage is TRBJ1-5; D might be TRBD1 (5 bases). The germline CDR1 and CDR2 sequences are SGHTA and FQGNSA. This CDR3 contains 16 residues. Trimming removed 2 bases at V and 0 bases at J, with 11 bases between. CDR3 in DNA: TGTGCCAGCAGCTTACAGGGAGGGTATAGCAATCAGCCCCAGCATTTT. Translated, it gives CASSLQGGYSNQPQHF.

The CDR3 sequence is CASSHRTVNTGELFF. CDR3 nucleotides: TGTGCCAGCAGCCATAGGACAGTGAACACCGGGGAGCTGTTTTTT. V is TRBV5-6 and J is TRBJ2-2; TRBD1 might be the D (6 bases). Trimming removed 4 bases from V and 1 base from J, with 11 bases in between. CDR1 and CDR2 (germline): SGHDT, YYEEEE. The CDR3 is 15 residues long.

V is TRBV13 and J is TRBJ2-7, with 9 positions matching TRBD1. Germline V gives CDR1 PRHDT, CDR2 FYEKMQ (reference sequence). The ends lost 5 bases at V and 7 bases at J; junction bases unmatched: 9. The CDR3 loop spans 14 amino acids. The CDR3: CASSRGTGIQEQYF. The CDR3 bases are TGTGCCAGCAGCCGCGGGACAGGGATCCAGGAGCAGTACTTC.

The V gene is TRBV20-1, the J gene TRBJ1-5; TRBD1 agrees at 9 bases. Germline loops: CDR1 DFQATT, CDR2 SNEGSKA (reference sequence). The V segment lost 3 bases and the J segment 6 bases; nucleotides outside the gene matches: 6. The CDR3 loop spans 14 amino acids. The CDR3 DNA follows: TGCAGTGCTAGTCACAGGGGGCGCCGTCAGCCCCAGCATTTT. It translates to CSASHRGRRQPQHF.

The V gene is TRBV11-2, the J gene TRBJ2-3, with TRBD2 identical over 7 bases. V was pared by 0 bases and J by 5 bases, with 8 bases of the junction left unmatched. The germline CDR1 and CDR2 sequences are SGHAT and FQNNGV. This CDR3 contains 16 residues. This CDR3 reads CASSLDLGGLIDTQYF. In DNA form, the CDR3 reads TGTGCCAGCAGCTTAGATTTGGGGGGGTTGATAGATACGCAGTATTTT.

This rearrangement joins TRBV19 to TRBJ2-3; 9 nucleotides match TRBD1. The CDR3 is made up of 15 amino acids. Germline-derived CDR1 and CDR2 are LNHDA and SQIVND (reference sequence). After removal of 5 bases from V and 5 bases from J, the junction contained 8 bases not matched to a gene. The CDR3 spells CASSSPGQGLDTQYF. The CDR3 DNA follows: TGTGCCAGTAGTTCACCGGGACAGGGCTTAGATACGCAGTATTTT. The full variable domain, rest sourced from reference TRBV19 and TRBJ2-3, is DGGITQSPKYLFRKEGQNVTLSCEQNLNHDAMYWYRQDPGQGLRLIYYSQIVNDFQKGDIAEGYSVSREKKESFPLTVTSAQKNPTAFYLCASSSPGQGLDTQYFGPGTRLTVL.

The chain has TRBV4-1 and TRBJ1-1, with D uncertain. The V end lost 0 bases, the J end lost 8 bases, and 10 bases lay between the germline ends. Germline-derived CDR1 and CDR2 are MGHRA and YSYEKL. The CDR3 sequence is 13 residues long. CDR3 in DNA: TGCGCCAGCAGCCAAGATCTGAGAGGGGAAGCTTTCTTT. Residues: CASSQDLRGEAFF.